Each of the 2 T cell receptor beta chains below was sequenced from the same sample in a study of sequential checkpoint blockade in melanoma. Indicated treatment: randomized to nivolumab then ipilimumab (arm A) or the reverse (arm B). Generated by immunoSEQ multiplex PCR, the TCRdb table keeps only in-frame clones and is missing some. The data hold under 20,000 clones, with roughly 70% observed a single time. Sequenced material: CD8+ T cells sorted from blood (inferred from file names), taken from a patient given nivolumab and ipilimumab in sequence. Receptors originate from a human donor with melanoma.

This clone has a single count. CDR3 protein: CASSPTAGGPNEQFF. CDR3 DNA: TGTGCCAGTAGTCCTACGGCGGGAGGGCCCAATGAGCAGTTCTTC. The chain has TRBV19 and TRBJ2-1; 9 bases are shared with TRBD2. Per germline, CDR1 LNHDA and CDR2 SQIVND (reference sequence). V dropped 5 bases and J dropped 6; count of bases not matched to a gene: 8. The CDR3 has 15 amino acids.

The chain employs TRBV5-8 and TRBJ2-7, with D possibly matching TRBD2 (6 bases). The ends were cut back, 5 bases at V and 5 bases at J, with 20 bases in the middle. CDR3 length: 15 residues. The V gene's germline CDR1 is SGHTS and CDR2 YDEGEE. Here the CDR3 DNA reads TGTGCCAGCAGTCCTGGGGAGGCTTTCGTCCACGAGCAGTACTTC. Protein product: CASSPGEAFVHEQYF.